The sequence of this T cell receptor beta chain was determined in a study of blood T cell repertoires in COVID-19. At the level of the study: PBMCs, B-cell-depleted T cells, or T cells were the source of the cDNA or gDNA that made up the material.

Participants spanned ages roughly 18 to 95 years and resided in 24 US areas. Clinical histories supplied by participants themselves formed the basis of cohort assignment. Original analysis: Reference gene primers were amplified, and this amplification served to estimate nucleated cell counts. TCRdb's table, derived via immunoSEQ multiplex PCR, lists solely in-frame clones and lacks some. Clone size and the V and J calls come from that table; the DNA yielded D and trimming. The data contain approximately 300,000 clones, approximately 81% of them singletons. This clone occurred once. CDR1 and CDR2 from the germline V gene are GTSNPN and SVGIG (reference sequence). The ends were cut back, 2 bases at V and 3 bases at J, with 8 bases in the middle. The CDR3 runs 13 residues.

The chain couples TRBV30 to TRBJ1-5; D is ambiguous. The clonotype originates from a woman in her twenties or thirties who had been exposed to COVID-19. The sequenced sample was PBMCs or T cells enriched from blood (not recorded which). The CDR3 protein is CAWSSRLNQPQHF. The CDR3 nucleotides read TGTGCCTGGAGTTCCAGACTCAATCAGCCCCAGCATTTT.